This TCR beta chain derives from a study of blood T cell repertoires in COVID-19. Study at large: Collection of acute and convalescent COVID-19 samples took place in the United States, Italy and Spain. PBMCs, B-cell-depleted T cells, or T cells were the source of the cDNA or gDNA that made up the material.

Original processing notes: The authors estimated nucleated cell counts from reference gene primer amplification. The repertoire was sequenced with immunoSEQ multiplex PCR; TCRdb's copy has only in-frame clones and lacks some. Clone size and V and J calls were adopted from that table, with D and trimming inferred from the DNA. The sample has around 300,000 clones, just over 85% seen once. This CDR3 contains 15 residues. V lost 2 bases, J lost 7 bases, and 14 bases lay in between. Germline assignment: CDR1 MNHEY and CDR2 SMNVEV (reference sequence). This TCR came from a woman aged 25 to 39 with active or convalescent COVID-19. This chain uses TRBV27 with TRBJ2-2, with unresolved D. The sample comprised peripheral blood. CDR3 sequence reads: CASSLEREDNGELFF. For the CDR3, the DNA is TGTGCCAGCAGTTTAGAGCGTGAGGATAACGGGGAGCTGTTTTTT.